Below, one T cell receptor beta chain is given with its context. Its specificity is not known. A junction boundary mismatches the germline segment, possibly from a read error. The V gene's germline CDR1 is LGHNA and CDR2 YSLEER. The CDR3 sequence is 16 residues long. These data come from a study of cytomegalovirus exposure and HLA in healthy donors. Points from the study as a whole: In vitro confirmation showed three CMV-associated chains to be CMV antigen specific. In an earlier analysis, productive rearrangement rates for most beta V segments clustered near 87% or 30%.

This PCR relied on a set of 60 Vbeta primers and 13 Jbeta primers. Sequenced by immunoSEQ multiplex PCR; TCRdb stores in-frame clones only, minus some. Among around 150,000 clones listed, about 78% were seen once. This rearrangement joins TRBV4-3 to TRBJ1-2; D might be TRBD1 (5 bases). Sequenced input: PBMCs. The receptor was isolated from a male donor in good health and CMV-seronegative. CDR3 region: CASSQDGGDWGYGYPF. The CDR3 DNA follows: TGCGCCAGCAGCCAAGATGGGGGGGATTGGGGCTATGGCTACCCCTTC.